This T cell receptor (beta chain) derives from a study of shared clonotypes between healthy human individuals (dated by TCRdb to about 2020). Notes on the research overall: The cohort comprised two women and a few men aged 18 to 49 years. For each donor, CD4 naive and CD4 memory were each run on three plates, CD8 naive on two plates, and CD8 memory on one plate. Libraries were prepared and TCR repertoires were sequenced by different laboratories using diverse techniques, in order to increase sequencing depth and limit assay-specific biases. To estimate repertoire size and how much clonotypes are shared between individuals, the study performed deep sequencing of blood TCR repertoires from roughly five healthy adults. Per donor, leukapheresis produced somewhere between about 0.9 and 9 billion PBMCs.

CDR1 and CDR2, per the germline V gene, are MGHDK and SYGVNS. V lost 7 bases and J lost 6 bases; the stretch between them is 12 bases long. CDR3 length: 12 amino acids, cysteine to phenylalanine. Here the CDR3 DNA is all that survives: 36 bases in frame from base 1. Healthy HIV-negative adults with no recently reported acute infections or vaccinations were included as donors. All donors were Caucasian adults living in Nashville, Tennessee, USA. CD4+ T cells were enriched by magnetic negative selection, after which naive cells were positively selected on CD45RA and the negative fraction was taken as the memory subset. Blood was collected by leukapheresis, and PBMCs were isolated by Ficoll-Histopaque density gradient centrifugation and then cryopreserved in liquid nitrogen vapor phase. Analytical flow cytometry was used to check the purity and quantity of every magnetically sorted T cell population. Genomic DNA was isolated from each sorted fraction and quantified by UV absorbance on a Nanodrop 2000c.

TCR CDR3 regions were amplified from genomic DNA by multiplex PCR using the deep immunoSEQ assay. For each cell subset, the extracted genomic DNA was distributed evenly across all wells of several immunoSEQ 96-well plates, and each plate served as one replicate. For sorted subsets, approximately 200 ng of genomic DNA, equivalent to tens of thousands of T cell genomes, went into each replicate PCR. The purified libraries were quantified using a Qubit 3.0 fluorometer, sized with a Bioanalyzer 2100, and then quantified again using the KAPA Library Quantification kit. Every immunoSEQ 96-well plate was sequenced on a separate single-read 150-cycle Illumina NextSeq 550 flow cell. Regarding the original processing steps: Because only junctional sequences without quality scores were contained in the immunoSEQ output, filtering matching that applied to full-length reads could not be performed. Sequences were annotated with PyIR, a Python wrapper for IgBLAST v1.9, using IMGT germline references to assign V/J genes and CDR3. Reads were removed for weak V/J assignments (E-value above 1e-6), missing CDR3, stop codons, out-of-frame junctions, or ambiguous translated residues. V3J clonotypes were defined as sequences sharing an identical inferred V gene, J gene, and CDR3 amino acid sequence. Percentage overlap between repertoires was computed as shared unique clonotypes divided by the size of the smaller repertoire. RTK rarefaction, the Chao1 estimator, and Recon v2.1 estimates of unobserved clonotypes were used to assess repertoire richness. OLGA was used to compute generation probabilities for all TCRbeta clonotypes that the gDNA method yielded from a handful of donors. In TCRdb, the immuneACCESS table is reduced to in-frame sequences with V and J assigned. These tables do not hold every clone; where another copy was compared, an unresolved V gene accounts for under half, and the others remain unexplained. Clone size and V and J calls were adopted from that table, with D and trimming inferred from the DNA. Present in this sample are about 510,000 clones, 90% to 96% of which were seen just once. Together, the top ten hold roughly 0.06% of the sample.

Concerning this clone: Its antigen is unknown. No much larger clone is present one base from it, and per-base qualities are unavailable.

What the research found in general, with its limitations: Higher generation probabilities were observed for clonotypes shared by all four sorted-subset donors than for non-shared clonotypes. Estimated clonotype richness was generally larger for naive than for memory subsets. Approximately 5% of naive CD4, 3% to 3.5% of naive CD8, 2.3% of memory CD4, and 0.35% to 0.5% of memory CD8 clonotypes were shared across a few donors. Rarefaction of sorted-subset datasets indicated incomplete sequencing despite the large sequencing depth. Only blood was sampled, and tissue TCR repertoires likely differ from those in blood. Based on pairwise subsampling, the degree of clonotype sharing among donors was expected to be affected by sequencing depth. The genetic and exposure-history diversity represented was limited by the small number of donors.

Sequencing used naive CD4+ T cells sorted from blood. What the cell subset or site label conveys for this sample: CD45RA+ positively selected. This sequence was found in a woman aged 25 to 39 in good health. This chain joins TRBV25-1 to TRBJ1-2; there is no confident call for the D gene. CDR3 reads: CASKGKGNGYTF. The DNA sequence is given as TGTGCCAGCAAAGGGAAAGGGAATGGCTACACCTTC.